The rows below give T cell receptor beta chains drawn from one sample of a study of T cells in tuberculosis. Sequencing used immunoSEQ multiplex PCR; TCRdb keeps in-frame clones, though not all of them. This table holds some 31,000 clones, around 93% found once. The sample here was PBMCs, taken at tuberculosis diagnosis. Source of these receptors: an adult with tuberculosis. CDR3s include the opening cysteine and the closing phenylalanine or tryptophan. D genes are given only for firm matches. Size is omitted from some rows. Given values are once, few, many or a class for expanded clones.

size,V,J,D,DNA,CDR3
once,TRBV5-4,TRBJ1-2,TRBD1,TGTGCCAGCAGCTGGGACAGGGGGCCGAAAGGCTACACCTTC,CASSWDRGPKGYTF
NA,TRBV18,TRBJ2-1,TRBD2,TGTGCCAGCTCCCAGGGACTAGCGGGGGTAAATGAGCAGTTCTTC,CASSQGLAGVNEQFF
NA,TRBV6-1,TRBJ1-2,NA,TGTGCCAGCAGCCTACCCCCGGGGGGCTACACCTTC,CASSLPPGGYTF
NA,TRBV4-1,TRBJ2-1,TRBD2,TGCGCCAGCAGCCAGGAGACTAGCGGGGGTAGTGGTGAGCAGTTCTTC,CASSQETSGGSGEQFF
once,TRBV7-2,TRBJ2-2,NA,TGTGCCAGCAGGCCGGAGGCCGGGGAGCTGTTTTTT,CASRPEAGELFF
NA,TRBV19,TRBJ1-4,TRBD1,TGTGCCAGTAGTACTCCGGGACAGGGAAATGAAAAACTGTTTTTT,CASSTPGQGNEKLFF
medium-sized,TRBV27,TRBJ2-7,TRBD2,TGTGCCAGCAGTCCGACTAGCGGGGGTTACTACGAGCAGTACTTC,CASSPTSGGYYEQYF
few,TRBV11-2,TRBJ2-3,NA,TGTGCCAGCAGCTTCGAACTCAGCACAGATACGCAGTATTTT,CASSFELSTDTQYF
NA,TRBV5-6,TRBJ1-2,TRBD1,TGTGCCAGCAGCGAAGGACAGGGCGGCTACACCTTC,CASSEGQGGYTF
NA,TRBV30,TRBJ1-2,NA,TGTGCCTGGAGTGCCCGCCGCCTACAGGGCTTCTATGGCTACACCTTC,CAWSARRLQGFYGYTF
NA,TRBV5-8,TRBJ2-1,NA,TGTGCCAGCACCCGAGGAGACAATGAGCAGTTCTTC,CASTRGDNEQFF
NA,TRBV2,TRBJ2-1,TRBD1,TGTGCCAGCAGTGACTTCGGACAGGGGGCTAAGATGGAGCAGTTCTTC,CASSDFGQGAKMEQFF
NA,TRBV12-5,TRBJ1-2,NA,TGTGCTAGTGGTTTGGCCGACAGGCGGAAGGATGGCTACACCTTC,CASGLADRRKDGYTF
NA,TRBV5-1,TRBJ1-1,NA,TGCGCCAGCAGCTTGGGAAGCGGGAACACTGAAGCTTTCTTT,CASSLGSGNTEAFF
NA,TRBV4-1,TRBJ2-2,NA,TGCGCCAGCAGCCATTCTGCGGGGGCGACCGGGGAGCTGTTTTTT,CASSHSAGATGELFF
NA,TRBV18,TRBJ2-1,TRBD1,TGTGCCAGCTCAATACAGGGGCTCCTCTCCTACAATGAGCAGTTCTTC,CASSIQGLLSYNEQFF
NA,TRBV28,TRBJ2-5,NA,TGTGCCAGCAGTTTCTTGGGCGGGCAAGAGACCCAGTACTTC,CASSFLGGQETQYF
NA,TRBV9,TRBJ1-3,NA,TGTGCCAGCAGCGCACCTGTTGGGGAGCCTGGAAACACCATATATTTT,CASSAPVGEPGNTIYF
NA,TRBV6-5,TRBJ2-1,TRBD2,TGTGCCAGCAGCCGGACCGGGGGGGCGGAGAATGAGCAGTTCTTC,CASSRTGGAENEQFF
NA,TRBV6-1,TRBJ1-2,NA,TGTGCCAGCAGTTTCGGATCGGGGGACGGCTACACCTTC,CASSFGSGDGYTF
NA,TRBV30,TRBJ2-1,NA,TGTGCCTGGACCGGGATATCCTACAATGAGCAGTTCTTC,CAWTGISYNEQFF
NA,TRBV2,TRBJ1-5,NA,TGTGCCAGCAGTAGACTTAATAGCAATCAGCCCCAGCATTTT,CASSRLNSNQPQHF
NA,TRBV28,TRBJ1-5,NA,TGTGCCAGCAGTCCCTCGACAGCTAGCAATCAGCCCCAGCATTTT,CASSPSTASNQPQHF
NA,TRBV11-3,TRBJ2-7,TRBD2,TGTGCCAGCAGCTTAGGGGGACTAGCGAGCGAGCAGTACTTC,CASSLGGLASEQYF
NA,TRBV4-1,TRBJ1-6,NA,TGCGCCAGCAGCCAAAAAGGACTCCCCGACGCTTCACCCCTCCACTTT,CASSQKGLPDASPLHF
NA,TRBV9,TRBJ1-6,TRBD1,TGTGCCAGCAGCTTCGAGGGACAGATCAATTCACCCCTCCACTTT,CASSFEGQINSPLHF
NA,TRBV19,TRBJ2-6,TRBD1,TGTGCCAGTAGTATAGGACAGGGGGGCGGGGCCAACGTCCTGACTTTC,CASSIGQGGGANVLTF
NA,TRBV5-6,TRBJ2-3,TRBD1,TGTGCCAGCAGCTCGGGACAGGGGAGACTGATGGATACGCAGTATTTT,CASSSGQGRLMDTQYF
NA,TRBV6-6,TRBJ1-1,NA,TGTGCCAGCAGTACCGACAGGAGAGGTTTCTTT,CASSTDRRGFF
NA,TRBV6-4,TRBJ2-1,TRBD1,TGTGCCAGCAGACAGGGGGACAGTCACAATGAGCAGTTCTTC,CASRQGDSHNEQFF
NA,TRBV4-2,TRBJ1-2,TRBD1,TGTGCCAGCAGCCGACCAGATCCAGGGGGCGCCTATGGCTACACCTTC,CASSRPDPGGAYGYTF
NA,TRBV5-1,TRBJ1-4,TRBD1,TGCGCCAGCAGCTTGACAGGGGCAACTAATGAAAAACTGTTTTTT,CASSLTGATNEKLFF
NA,TRBV19,TRBJ2-6,NA,TGTGCCAGTTCCTGGACAGCCTCTGGGGCCAACGTCCTGACTTTC,CASSWTASGANVLTF
NA,TRBV27,TRBJ1-4,TRBD1,TGTGCCAGCAGGAAATCGACAGGGGAGAGGGCAACTAATGAAAAACTGTTTTTT,CASRKSTGERATNEKLFF
NA,TRBV6-6,TRBJ1-2,NA,TGTGCCAGCAGTACCCCGACAGATTATGGCTACACCTTC,CASSTPTDYGYTF
few,TRBV2,TRBJ1-6,TRBD1,TGTGCCAGCAGTCCCGGGACAGGTAATCGTTCACCCCTCCACTTT,CASSPGTGNRSPLHF
NA,TRBV4-2,TRBJ2-3,TRBD2,TGTGCCAGCAGCCACCAACTAGCGAAGGGCACAGATACGCAGTATTTT,CASSHQLAKGTDTQYF
NA,TRBV13,TRBJ2-7,NA,TGTGCCAGCAGGGGAGGTACAACCTACGAGCAGTACTTC,CASRGGTTYEQYF
NA,TRBV11-1,TRBJ2-4,TRBD2,TGTGCCAGCAGCTTATCTTGGGCTAGCGGGGGTGGAAACATTCAGTACTTC,CASSLSWASGGGNIQYF
NA,TRBV28,TRBJ1-4,TRBD1,TGTGCCAGCACTCTTGGACAGGGCTCTGAAAAACTGTTTTTT,CASTLGQGSEKLFF
NA,TRBV5-1,TRBJ2-3,TRBD2,TGCGCCAGCAGATTGACTAGCGGGGGGGCGACAGATACGCAGTATTTT,CASRLTSGGATDTQYF
NA,TRBV7-9,TRBJ2-7,TRBD2,TGTGCCAGCAGCCCAAAACCCTATACTAGCGGGGGGCACTCCTACGAGCAGTACTTC,CASSPKPYTSGGHSYEQYF
once,TRBV2,TRBJ1-1,NA,TGTGCCAGCAGTGGTCGGGGGAGTACCACTGAAGCTTTCTTT,CASSGRGSTTEAFF
NA,TRBV6-5,TRBJ1-1,TRBD1,TGTGCCAGCAGTCCCCGGGACAGGTCCACTGAAGCTTTCTTT,CASSPRDRSTEAFF
NA,TRBV5-1,TRBJ2-3,NA,TGCGCCAGCACCCAGGGGGGGCAGGGGGCCACAGATACGCAGTATTTT,CASTQGGQGATDTQYF
NA,TRBV5-6,TRBJ2-7,NA,TGTGCCAGCAGCCCGGGGGTCACCTACGAGCAGTACTTC,CASSPGVTYEQYF
few,TRBV5-6,TRBJ1-6,NA,TGTGCCAGCAGCTCCGGACAGTACTATAATTCACCCCTCCACTTT,CASSSGQYYNSPLHF
NA,TRBV19,TRBJ1-5,TRBD1,TGTGCCTCCGAAGTCCTCCGGGACAGGAGGTTTAGCAATCAGCCCCAGCATTTT,CASEVLRDRRFSNQPQHF
NA,TRBV6-1,TRBJ2-1,NA,TGTGCCAGCACACTACAAACCTACAATGAGCAGTTCTTC,CASTLQTYNEQFF
NA,TRBV6-1,TRBJ2-3,TRBD1,TGTGCCAGCAGTGAAGCGACAGGGGGCGCAGATACGCAGTATTTT,CASSEATGGADTQYF
once,TRBV7-2,TRBJ1-2,NA,TGTGCCAGCAGCTTAGCCTCGGCTAACTATGGCTACACCTTC,CASSLASANYGYTF
NA,TRBV19,TRBJ2-7,TRBD1,TGTGCCAGTAGTCCTGGAGGGACAGGGGACTACGAGCAGTACTTC,CASSPGGTGDYEQYF
once,TRBV7-3,TRBJ2-2,TRBD1,TGTGCCAGCGGCATGGACAGGACTCGCACCGGGGAGCTGTTTTTT,CASGMDRTRTGELFF
NA,TRBV6-1,TRBJ2-1,TRBD1,TGTGCCAGCAATATGGGACAGGGGAACGATGAGCAGTTCTTC,CASNMGQGNDEQFF
NA,TRBV19,TRBJ1-1,NA,TGTGCCACCCGACCTGAGGCGGGCACTGAAGCTTTCTTT,CATRPEAGTEAFF
NA,TRBV30,TRBJ2-7,TRBD1,TGTGCCTGGGGAACCGGGACAGGGCTTTTCTACGAGCAGTACTTC,CAWGTGTGLFYEQYF
NA,TRBV10-2,TRBJ2-3,TRBD1,TGCGCCAGCAGCTCGGGACAGGGCGGAGATACGCAGTATTTT,CASSSGQGGDTQYF
NA,TRBV6-1,TRBJ2-7,NA,TGTGCCAGCAGTGGGGCCCGGTACTCCGAGCAGTACTTC,CASSGARYSEQYF
NA,TRBV13,TRBJ1-1,NA,TGTGCCAGCAGCGCCCTAGGGCAGGGTAGATCTGAAGCTTTCTTT,CASSALGQGRSEAFF